The sequence of this T cell receptor beta chain was determined in a study of cytomegalovirus exposure and HLA in healthy donors. Study-level background: Within an early data release were about 85 million unique TCRs drawn from HLA-typed donors.

In the case of this clone: What it binds is not known.

The study ran its PCR with 60 Vbeta and 13 Jbeta primers. Sequencing was performed with immunoSEQ multiplex PCR; in TCRdb, only in-frame clones are kept and a portion is missing. This sample carries approximately 260,000 clones, 92% of them seen once, and the ten largest clones take 1.7%. Study findings and constraints: An assumption of roughly uniform sequencing depth across donors underlay the presence/absence analyses. In a later analysis, productive TCRs from donors in an Asian-associated ancestry cluster reportedly carried fewer N-insertions than the cohort mean.

V was shortened by 1 base and J by 0 bases, with 13 bases between the two germline ends. This CDR3 has 18 residues. Germline assignment: CDR1 PRHDT and CDR2 FYEKMQ (reference sequence). This sequence originates from a girl aged 2 to 10 in good health and CMV-seronegative. The chain recombines TRBV13 with TRBJ2-6; maybe TRBD1 (5 bases). Input material: PBMCs. The CDR3 coding sequence is TGTGCCAGCAGCTTAGACAGGATTCAGAGCTCTGGGGCCAACGTCCTGACTTTC. Translated, it gives CASSLDRIQSSGANVLTF.